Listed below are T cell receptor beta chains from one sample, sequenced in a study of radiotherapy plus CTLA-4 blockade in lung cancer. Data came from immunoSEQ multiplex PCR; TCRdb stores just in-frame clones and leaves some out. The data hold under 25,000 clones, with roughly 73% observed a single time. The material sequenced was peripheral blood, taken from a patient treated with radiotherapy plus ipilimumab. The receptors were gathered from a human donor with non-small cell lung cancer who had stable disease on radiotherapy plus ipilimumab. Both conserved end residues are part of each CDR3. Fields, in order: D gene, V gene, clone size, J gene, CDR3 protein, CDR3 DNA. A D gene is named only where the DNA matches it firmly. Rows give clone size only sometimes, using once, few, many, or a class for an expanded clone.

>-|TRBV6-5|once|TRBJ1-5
CASSYSGTSNQPQHF
TGTGCCAGCAGTTACTCAGGGACAAGCAATCAGCCCCAGCATTTT
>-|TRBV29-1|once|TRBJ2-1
CSVVLVGNEQFF
TGCAGCGTTGTTTTGGTCGGGAATGAGCAGTTCTTC
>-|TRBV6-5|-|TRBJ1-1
CASTAGRGNTEAFF
TGTGCCAGCACCGCGGGGCGGGGTAACACTGAAGCTTTCTTT
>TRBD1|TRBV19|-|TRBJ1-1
CASKQGAFTEAFF
TGTGCCAGCAAGCAGGGGGCTTTCACTGAAGCTTTCTTT
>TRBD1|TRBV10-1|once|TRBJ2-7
CASSEQGFTYEQYF
TGCGCCAGCAGTGAACAGGGGTTCACCTACGAGCAGTACTTC
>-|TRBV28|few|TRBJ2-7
CASSLLNGREQYF
TGTGCCAGCAGTTTACTGAATGGGAGGGAGCAGTACTTC
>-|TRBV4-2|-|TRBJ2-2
CASSQDPSGWGNTGELFF
TGTGCCAGCAGCCAAGATCCGTCAGGGTGGGGTAACACCGGGGAGCTGTTTTTT
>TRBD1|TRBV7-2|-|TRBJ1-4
CASSLDMGQGQKLFF
TGTGCCAGCAGCTTAGATATGGGACAGGGTCAAAAACTGTTTTTT
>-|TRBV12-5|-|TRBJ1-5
CASGSASLINQPQHF
TGTGCTAGTGGCTCGGCCTCGTTGATCAATCAGCCCCAGCATTTT
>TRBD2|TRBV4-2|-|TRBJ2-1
CASSPLAGTYNEQFF
TGTGCCAGCAGTCCACTAGCGGGAACCTACAATGAGCAGTTCTTC
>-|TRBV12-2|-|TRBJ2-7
CASRLTGGHEQYF
TGTGCAAGTCGCTTGACAGGGGGCCACGAGCAGTACTTC
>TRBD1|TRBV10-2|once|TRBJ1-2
CASSGTGDYGYTF
TGCGCCAGCAGTGGGACAGGGGACTATGGCTACACCTTC
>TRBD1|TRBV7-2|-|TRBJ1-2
CASRAPGQGAHGYTF
TGTGCCAGCAGGGCTCCGGGACAGGGGGCGCATGGCTACACCTTC
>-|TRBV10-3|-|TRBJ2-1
CAITSGTPGDEQFF
TGTGCCATCACTTCGGGGACCCCCGGGGATGAGCAGTTCTTC
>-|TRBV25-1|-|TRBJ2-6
CASTPPGAGGANVLTF
TGTGCCAGCACCCCTCCGGGGGCGGGTGGGGCCAACGTCCTGACTTTC
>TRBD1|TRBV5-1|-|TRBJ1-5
CASSKTGQGLQPQHF
TGCGCCAGCAGCAAGACGGGACAGGGTTTACAGCCCCAGCATTTT
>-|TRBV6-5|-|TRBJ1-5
CASSYSSNQPQHF
TGTGCCAGCAGTTACAGTAGCAATCAGCCCCAGCATTTT
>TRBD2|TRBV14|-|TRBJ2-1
CASSQDGRLAGVDEQFF
TGTGCCAGCAGCCAAGACGGGCGGCTAGCGGGAGTAGATGAGCAGTTCTTC
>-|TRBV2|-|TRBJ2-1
CASSEDHARTYNEQFF
TGTGCCAGCAGTGAAGACCACGCCAGGACCTACAATGAGCAGTTCTTC
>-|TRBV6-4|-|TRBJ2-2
CASSEQGNTGELFF
TGTGCCAGCAGTGAACAGGGGAACACCGGGGAGCTGTTTTTT
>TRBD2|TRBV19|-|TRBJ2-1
CATRRGTSGRASSYNEQFF
TGTGCCACAAGGAGGGGAACTAGCGGGAGGGCGAGCTCCTACAATGAGCAGTTCTTC
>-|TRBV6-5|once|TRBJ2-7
CASSYMRGSGEQYF
TGTGCCAGCAGTTACATGAGGGGATCTGGAGAGCAGTACTTC
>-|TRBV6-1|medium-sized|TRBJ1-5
CASREYTGNQPQHF
TGTGCCAGCAGGGAATACACAGGGAATCAGCCCCAGCATTTT
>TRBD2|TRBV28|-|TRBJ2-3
CASRKGLALSTDTQYF
TGTGCCAGCAGGAAAGGACTAGCACTGAGCACAGATACGCAGTATTTT
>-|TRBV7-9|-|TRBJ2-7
CASSFDRSYDEQYF
TGTGCCAGCAGCTTTGACAGGTCCTACGACGAGCAGTACTTC
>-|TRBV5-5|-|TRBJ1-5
CASSLGWTGGLGNQPQHF
TGTGCCAGCAGCTTGGGGTGGACCGGGGGATTGGGCAATCAGCCCCAGCATTTT
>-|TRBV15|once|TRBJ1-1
CATSRDEHTEAFF
TGTGCCACCAGCAGAGATGAGCACACTGAAGCTTTCTTT
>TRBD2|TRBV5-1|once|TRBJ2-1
CASSLPRDYYNEQFF
TGCGCCAGCAGCTTGCCACGGGACTACTACAATGAGCAGTTCTTC
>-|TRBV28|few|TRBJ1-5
CASSLRVRGPNQPQHF
TGTGCCAGCAGTTTAAGGGTGCGCGGACCCAATCAGCCCCAGCATTTT
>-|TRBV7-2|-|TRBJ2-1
CASSLLGGEQFF
TGTGCCAGCAGCTTGCTCGGTGGTGAGCAGTTCTTC
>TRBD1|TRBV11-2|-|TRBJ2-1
CASSLGQGISSYNEQFF
TGTGCCAGCAGCTTAGGACAGGGGATTAGCTCCTACAATGAGCAGTTCTTC
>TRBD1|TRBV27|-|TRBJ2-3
CASRLYRGSDTQYF
TGTGCCAGCAGGCTTTACAGGGGGTCAGATACGCAGTATTTT
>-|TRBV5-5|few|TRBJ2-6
CASSLVGPGANVLTF
TGTGCCAGCAGCTTAGTGGGCCCTGGGGCCAACGTCCTGACTTTC
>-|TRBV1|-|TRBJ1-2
CTSSQVQAEGGGYTF
TGCACCAGCAGCCAAGTTCAGGCGGAGGGGGGTGGCTACACCTTC
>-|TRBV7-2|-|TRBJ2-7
CASSPTGRGEQYF
TGTGCCAGCAGCCCCACAGGGAGGGGCGAGCAGTACTTC
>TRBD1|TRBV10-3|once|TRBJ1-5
CATGARASNQPQHF
TGTGCGACAGGGGCTCGGGCTAGCAATCAGCCCCAGCATTTT
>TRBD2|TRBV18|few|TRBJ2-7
CASSREGGSYSGEQYF
TGTGCCAGCTCACGCGAGGGCGGGAGTTATTCGGGCGAGCAGTACTTC
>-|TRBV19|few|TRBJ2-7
CASSIDRRGNTYEQYF
TGTGCCAGTAGTATAGATCGTAGAGGTAACACCTACGAGCAGTACTTC
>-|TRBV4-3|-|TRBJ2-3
CASSQDRVREDTQYF
TGCGCCAGCAGCCAAGATAGGGTTCGTGAAGATACGCAGTATTTT
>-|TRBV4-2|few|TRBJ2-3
CASSQELLGTTDTQYF
TGTGCCAGCAGCCAAGAACTACTAGGGACCACAGATACGCAGTATTTT
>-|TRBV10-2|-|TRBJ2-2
CASSEIANVGELFF
TGCGCCAGCAGTGAGATTGCAAACGTCGGGGAGCTGTTTTTT
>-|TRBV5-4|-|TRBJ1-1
CASSLGGGQNTEAFF
TGTGCCAGCAGCTTAGGGGGGGGCCAGAACACTGAAGCTTTCTTT
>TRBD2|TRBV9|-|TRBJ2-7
CASSFTSGSFPYEQYF
TGTGCCAGCAGCTTCACTAGCGGGAGTTTCCCCTACGAGCAGTACTTC
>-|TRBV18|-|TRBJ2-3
CASSPPLSTDTQYF
TGTGCCAGCTCACCACCCTTGAGCACAGATACGCAGTATTTT
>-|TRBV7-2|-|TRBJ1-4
CASSLYGSDEKLFF
TGTGCCAGCAGCTTATATGGCTCGGATGAAAAACTGTTTTTT
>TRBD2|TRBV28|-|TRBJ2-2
CASSLTSGITGELFF
TGTGCCAGCAGTTTAACTAGCGGGATTACCGGGGAGCTGTTTTTT